Given below is one T cell receptor (beta chain) in context. Recruited during active infection, patients (from Seattle) were subsequently followed longitudinally. These data come from a study of blood T cell repertoires in COVID-19. Study as a whole: Researchers got acute and convalescent COVID-19 samples from the United States, Italy and Spain. Sample material is recorded as cDNA or gDNA derived from T cells, B-cell-depleted T cells, or PBMCs.

TCRdb's copy holds only in-frame clones and misses some; the assay was immunoSEQ multiplex PCR. The table records 300,000 to 350,000 clones, roughly 87% of them present only once. With 0 bases removed from V and 3 bases from J, the gap between germline ends came to 21 bases. There are 19 residues in the CDR3. CDR1 and CDR2 from the germline V gene are LGHNA and YNFKEQ. The TCR comes from a woman aged 60 to 75 with COVID-19, enrolled during active disease. The genes are TRBV4-2 and TRBJ2-4; D is perhaps TRBD2 (5 bases). Sequenced input: peripheral blood. The CDR3 sequence: CASSQEGSGGGLGKNIQYF. The CDR3 bases are TGTGCCAGCAGCCAAGAGGGCTCCGGAGGAGGATTAGGCAAAAACATTCAGTACTTC.